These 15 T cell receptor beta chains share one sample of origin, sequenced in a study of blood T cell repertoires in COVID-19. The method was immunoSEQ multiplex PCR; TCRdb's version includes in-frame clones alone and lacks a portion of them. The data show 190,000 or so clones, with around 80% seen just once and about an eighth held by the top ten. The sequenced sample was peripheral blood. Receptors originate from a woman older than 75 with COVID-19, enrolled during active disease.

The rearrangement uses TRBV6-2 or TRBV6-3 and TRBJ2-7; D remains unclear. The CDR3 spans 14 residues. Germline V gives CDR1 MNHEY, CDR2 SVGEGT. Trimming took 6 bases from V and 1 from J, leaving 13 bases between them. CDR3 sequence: CASSRFRHSYEQYF. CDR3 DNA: TGTGCCAGCAGCAGATTCAGGCATTCCTACGAGCAGTACTTC.

CDR3 residues: CASSHDGYTEAFF. The CDR3 bases are TGTGCCAGCAGTCACGACGGGTACACTGAAGCTTTCTTT. The chain links TRBV12-3 or TRBV12-4 to TRBJ1-1; D gene unclear. This CDR3 has 13 amino acids. The V end lost 5 bases, the J end lost 3 bases, and 10 bases lay between the germline ends.

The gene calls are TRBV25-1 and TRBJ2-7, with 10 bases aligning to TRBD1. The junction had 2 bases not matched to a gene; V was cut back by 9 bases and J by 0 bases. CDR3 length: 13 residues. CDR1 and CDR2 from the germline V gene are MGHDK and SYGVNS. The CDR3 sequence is CASRQGASYEQYF. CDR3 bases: TGTGCCAGTCGACAGGGGGCCTCCTACGAGCAGTACTTC.

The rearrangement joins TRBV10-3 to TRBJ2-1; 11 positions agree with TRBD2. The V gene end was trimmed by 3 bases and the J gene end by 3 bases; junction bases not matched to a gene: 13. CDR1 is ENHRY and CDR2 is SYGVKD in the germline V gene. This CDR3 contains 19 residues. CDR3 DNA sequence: TGTGCCATCAGTGACTCTATGGCTTCTAGCGGGGGGCACTACAATGAGCAGTTCTTC. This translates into CAISDSMASSGGHYNEQFF.

The chain's CDR3 is CASSTSVYNSPLHF. The DNA for the CDR3 is TGTGCCAGCAGCACTAGTGTGTATAATTCACCCCTCCACTTT. The rearrangement links TRBV6-5 to TRBJ1-6; D gene ambiguous. CDR3 length: 14 amino acids. V was clipped by 6 bases and J by 4 bases, with 10 bases between them. Germline values: CDR1 MNHEY, CDR2 SVGAGI.

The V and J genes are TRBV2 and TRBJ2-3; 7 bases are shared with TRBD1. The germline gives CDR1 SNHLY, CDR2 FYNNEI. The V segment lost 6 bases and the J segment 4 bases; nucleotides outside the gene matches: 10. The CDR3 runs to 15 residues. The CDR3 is CASSGDSLNPDTQYF. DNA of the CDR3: TGTGCCAGCAGCGGGGACAGCCTGAATCCAGATACGCAGTATTTT.

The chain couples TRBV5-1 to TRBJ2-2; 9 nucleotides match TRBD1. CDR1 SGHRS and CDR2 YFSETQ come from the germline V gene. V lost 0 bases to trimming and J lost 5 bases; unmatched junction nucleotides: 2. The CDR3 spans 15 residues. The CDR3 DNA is TGCGCCAGCAGCTTGGACAGGGGGCGTACCGGGGAGCTGTTTTTT. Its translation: CASSLDRGRTGELFF.

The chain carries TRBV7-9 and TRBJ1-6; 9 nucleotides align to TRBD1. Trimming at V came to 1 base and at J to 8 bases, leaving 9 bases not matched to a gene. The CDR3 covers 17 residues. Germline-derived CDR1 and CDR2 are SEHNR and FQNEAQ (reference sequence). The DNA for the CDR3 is TGTGCCAGCAGCTTAGAAGTCTTGACAGGGGGGTATTCACCCCTCCACTTT. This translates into CASSLEVLTGGYSPLHF.

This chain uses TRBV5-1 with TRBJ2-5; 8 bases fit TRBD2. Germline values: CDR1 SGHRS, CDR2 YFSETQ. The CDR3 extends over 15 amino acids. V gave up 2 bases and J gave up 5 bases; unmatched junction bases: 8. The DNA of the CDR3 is TGCGCCAGCAGCTTTCGAGCGGGAGCCGGGGAGACCCAGTACTTC. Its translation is CASSFRAGAGETQYF.

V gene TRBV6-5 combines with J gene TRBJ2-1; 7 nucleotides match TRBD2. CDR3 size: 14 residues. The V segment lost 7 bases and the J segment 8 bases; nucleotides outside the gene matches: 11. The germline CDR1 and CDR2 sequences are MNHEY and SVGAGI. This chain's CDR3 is CASNAGVRFYEQFF. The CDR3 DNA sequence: TGTGCCAGCAACGCGGGAGTCCGTTTCTATGAGCAGTTCTTC.

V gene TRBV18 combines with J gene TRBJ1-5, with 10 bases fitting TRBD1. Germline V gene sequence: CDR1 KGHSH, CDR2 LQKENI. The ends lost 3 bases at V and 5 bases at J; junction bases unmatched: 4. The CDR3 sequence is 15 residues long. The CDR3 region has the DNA TGTGCCAGCTCACCTGAGACAGGGGGCGATCAGCCCCAGCATTTT. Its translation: CASSPETGGDQPQHF.

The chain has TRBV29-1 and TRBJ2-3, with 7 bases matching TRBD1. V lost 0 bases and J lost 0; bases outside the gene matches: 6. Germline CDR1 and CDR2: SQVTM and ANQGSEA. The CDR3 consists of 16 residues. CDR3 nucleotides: TGCAGCGTTGAAGACCAAGGGGGCAGCAGCACAGATACGCAGTATTTT. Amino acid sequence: CSVEDQGGSSTDTQYF.

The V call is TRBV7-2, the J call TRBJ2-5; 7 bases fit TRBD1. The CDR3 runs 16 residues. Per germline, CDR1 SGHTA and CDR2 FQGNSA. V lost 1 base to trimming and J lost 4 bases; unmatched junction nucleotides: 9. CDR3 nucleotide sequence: TGTGCCAGCAGCTTAGAAGAGGGGGCACGGGGAGAGACCCAGTACTTC. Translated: CASSLEEGARGETQYF.

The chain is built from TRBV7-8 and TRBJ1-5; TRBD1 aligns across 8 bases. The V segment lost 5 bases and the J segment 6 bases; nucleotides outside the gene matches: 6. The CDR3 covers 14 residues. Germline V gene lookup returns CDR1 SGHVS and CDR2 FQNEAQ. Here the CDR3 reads CASSQDRAGQPQHF. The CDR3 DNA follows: TGTGCCAGCAGCCAGGACAGGGCGGGTCAGCCCCAGCATTTT.

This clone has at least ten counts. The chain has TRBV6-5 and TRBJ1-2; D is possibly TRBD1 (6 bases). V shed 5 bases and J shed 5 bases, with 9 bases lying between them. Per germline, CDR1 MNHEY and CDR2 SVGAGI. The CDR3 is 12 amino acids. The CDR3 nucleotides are TGTGCCAGCAGTACCACAGGGTATGGCTACACCTTC. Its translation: CASSTTGYGYTF.